The 30 T cell receptor beta chains below come from one sample, sequenced in a study of a mutant IDH1 vaccine in newly diagnosed glioma. Antigens for these TCRs are unknown. TCRdb keeps only in-frame clones here, not all; method: immunoSEQ multiplex PCR. The sample yields about 46,000 clones, 70% to 85% seen once. Time point described: week 47, end of study. What each vaccine dose contained was 300 ug of mutant IDH1 20-mer peptide, accompanied by topical imiquimod. The sample was PBMCs, taken from a glioma patient whose treatment included an IDH1 peptide vaccine. Receptor source: a woman younger than 45 with glioma. Some clones in this sample may be carry-over from other donors' samples.

The V and J genes are TRBV19 and TRBJ1-2; no definite D call. The V gene lost 4 bases and the J gene lost 8 bases, with 14 bases spanning the gap. The CDR3 is 13 residues long. CDR1 and CDR2 (germline): LNHDA, SQIVND (reference sequence). As DNA, the CDR3 is TGTGCCAGTAGTACCCTAACCGGCTCGGGCTACACCTTC. Its protein product is CASSTLTGSGYTF.

V and J are TRBV6-5 and TRBJ2-7; D remains unclear. Deletions cut 10 bases from V and 3 bases from J, with 10 bases between. The CDR3 totals 11 residues. Germline loops: CDR1 MNHEY, CDR2 SVGAGI. The CDR3 DNA reads TGTGCCACCTCGGACGGCTACGAGCAGTACTTC. This sequence encodes CATSDGYEQYF.

V and J are TRBV11-2 and TRBJ2-7; 8 bases are shared with TRBD2. Germline-derived CDR1 and CDR2 are SGHAT and FQNNGV. The V gene end was trimmed by 3 bases and the J gene end by 0 bases; junction bases not matched to a gene: 4. This CDR3 spans 15 amino acids. The CDR3 DNA sequence: TGTGCCAGCAGCTTTTTAAGCGGGAGCTCCTACGAGCAGTACTTC. It codes for CASSFLSGSSYEQYF. Full variable domain (remainder filled in from reference TRBV11-2 and TRBJ2-7): EAGVAQSPRYKIIEKRQSVAFWCNPISGHATLYWYQQILGQGPKLLIQFQNNGVVDDSQLPKDRFSAERLKGVDSTLKIQPAKLEDSAVYLCASSFLSGSSYEQYFGPGTRLTVT.

This chain links TRBV19 with TRBJ1-2; 10 positions agree with TRBD1. Germline CDR1 LNHDA, CDR2 SQIVND (reference sequence). Germline trimming cut 7 bases from V and 9 bases from J; bases unmatched to any gene: 14. The CDR3 has 15 amino acids. The CDR3 bases are TGTGCCAGTACCCTCGGCCCGACAGGGGGCGCGAGCTACACCTTC. Residues: CASTLGPTGGASYTF.

J is TRBJ2-5 and V is TRBV6-6; 7 nucleotides agree with TRBD2. Germline assignment: CDR1 MNHNY and CDR2 SVGAGI (reference sequence). V was clipped by 11 bases and J by 3 bases; unmatched bases: 12. The CDR3 contains 14 residues. DNA for the CDR3: TGTGCCGCACGACACACGGGGGGAGAAGAGACCCAGTACTTC. Protein: CAARHTGGEETQYF.

This sequence joins TRBV6-1 and TRBJ2-3; the match to TRBD2 covers 8 bases. Trimming at V came to 0 bases and at J to 4 bases, leaving 9 bases not matched to a gene. Germline V gene data show CDR1 as MNHNS and CDR2 as SASEGT. The CDR3 is 17 residues long. CDR3 in DNA: TGTGCCAGCAGTGAAGCGACCCGGGGACTAGGCGCAGATACGCAGTATTTT. Protein: CASSEATRGLGADTQYF.

The chain is built from TRBV9 and TRBJ1-3, with D possibly TRBD1 on 5 matching bases. Germline V gene data show CDR1 as SGDLS and CDR2 as YYNGEE. The CDR3 runs to 16 residues. Trimming cost V 3 bases and J 9 bases, with 22 bases left between them. In nucleotides, the CDR3 is TGTGCCAGCAGCGGCTCCGGTTTGGGGGTAGGCACCACCATATATTTT. Encoded protein: CASSGSGLGVGTTIYF.

This clone is a singleton in its sample. The chain has TRBV13 and TRBJ2-2, with a tentative D call TRBD2 (6 bases). Per germline, CDR1 PRHDT and CDR2 FYEKMQ (reference sequence). This CDR3 region has 16 residues. The germline V and J ends were trimmed by 5 bases and 5 bases, with 18 bases remaining between them. Written as DNA, the CDR3 is TGTGCCAGCAGCCCACCAGGGCGGAGGGGAACCGGGGAGCTGTTTTTT. This sequence encodes CASSPPGRRGTGELFF.

This clone has more than one count but fewer than ten. The V and J genes are TRBV27 and TRBJ2-1; 10 nucleotides align to TRBD2. Germline V gene sequence: CDR1 MNHEY, CDR2 SMNVEV (reference sequence). Trimming took 3 bases from V and 7 from J; bases not matched to a gene: 6. The CDR3 contains 15 residues. As DNA, the CDR3 is TGTGCCAGCAGTTTTGACCTAGCGGGAGCGAATGAGCAGTTCTTC. Its protein is CASSFDLAGANEQFF.

This clone was seen a handful of times. The chain is built from TRBV30 and TRBJ1-1; D uncertain. V dropped 5 bases and J dropped 10 bases, with 11 bases sitting between them. This CDR3 is built from 10 residues. The germline V gene has CDR1 GTSNPN and CDR2 SVGIG (reference sequence). This CDR3 reads CAWGETRAFF. For the CDR3, the DNA is TGTGCCTGGGGGGAAACGAGAGCTTTCTTT.

CDR3 amino acids: CASSQDGDRAYEQYF. DNA for the CDR3: TGCGCCAGCAGCCAAGATGGGGACAGGGCCTACGAGCAGTACTTC. The rearrangement uses TRBV4-1 and TRBJ2-7; 9 bases map to TRBD1. Germline V gene sequence: CDR1 MGHRA, CDR2 YSYEKL. The CDR3 is made up of 15 amino acids. J gave up 2 bases and V 0 bases, and 2 bases lay outside the gene matches.

The genes are TRBV13 and TRBJ1-5; TRBD1 matches 7 bases. The trim removed 0 bases at V and 4 bases at J, leaving 0 bases unmatched. CDR1 is PRHDT, CDR2 FYEKMQ, per germline (reference sequence). CDR3 length: 14 amino acids. In nucleotides, the CDR3 is TGTGCCAGCAGCTTAGGCAGGGGGAATCAGCCCCAGCATTTT. Protein sequence: CASSLGRGNQPQHF.

This sequence joins TRBV5-6 and TRBJ1-1, with TRBD1 identical over 7 bases. Trimming took 4 bases from V and 6 from J; bases not matched to a gene: 3. CDR1 is SGHDT and CDR2 is YYEEEE in the germline V gene. The CDR3 is made up of 12 amino acids. The CDR3 DNA is TGTGCCAGCAGCCGACAGGGTCCTGAAGCTTTCTTT. It yields the protein CASSRQGPEAFF.

CDR3: CASSYYRGNSPLHF. CDR3 nucleotides: TGTGCCAGCAGCTATTACAGGGGGAATTCACCCCTCCACTTT. V usage is TRBV5-6 and J usage is TRBJ1-6; 8 nucleotides agree with TRBD1. V shed 3 bases and J 7 bases; nucleotides not matched to a gene: 3. This CDR3 has 14 amino acids. Germline V gene data show CDR1 as SGHDT and CDR2 as YYEEEE.

The chain has TRBV28 and TRBJ1-1, with D tentatively TRBD1 (5 bases). V was pared by 5 bases and J by 1 base, with 11 bases between. The CDR3 extends over 14 amino acids. The germline gives CDR1 MDHEN, CDR2 SYDVKM. In DNA form, the CDR3 reads TGTGCCAGCAGTCCCGGGACGGGGAACACTGAAGCTTTCTTT. This translates into CASSPGTGNTEAFF.

The chain couples TRBV7-9 to TRBJ1-2; D is unresolved. The CDR3 length is 16 residues. Trimming shortened V by 2 bases and J by 2 bases, and 15 bases separated the two germline ends. Germline lookup yields CDR1 SEHNR and CDR2 FQNEAQ (reference sequence). CDR3 nucleotide sequence: TGTGCCAGCAGCTTAACGCCGAGGGCCGGAAACTATGGCTACACCTTC. This sequence encodes CASSLTPRAGNYGYTF.

V is TRBV6-6 and J is TRBJ2-7, with TRBD2 matching over 9 bases. The CDR3 consists of 13 residues. V gave up 9 bases and J gave up 7 bases; unmatched junction bases: 10. The germline CDR1 and CDR2 sequences are MNHNY and SVGAGI (reference sequence). CDR3 nucleotides: TGTGCCAGTAGCGGGAGTAAGCGGGAAGAGCAGTACTTC. It encodes CASSGSKREEQYF.

The V gene is TRBV29-1, the J gene TRBJ1-2; 7 bases agree with TRBD1. Germline CDR1 and CDR2: SQVTM and ANQGSEA. The CDR3 loop spans 13 amino acids. The V and J ends lost 8 bases and 1 base, in that order; junction bases with no gene match: 7. The CDR3 spells CSSRTGYNYGYTF. The CDR3 DNA reads TGCAGCTCCCGGACAGGTTATAACTATGGCTACACCTTC.

This clone has more than one count but fewer than ten. The chain carries TRBV2 and TRBJ1-2; D gene ambiguous. This CDR3 spans 10 amino acids. Germline loops: CDR1 SNHLY, CDR2 FYNNEI. V was clipped by 6 bases and J by 7 bases, with 6 bases between them. CDR3 region: CASRAFGYTF. In DNA, the CDR3 is TGTGCCAGCAGAGCTTTTGGCTACACCTTC. The variable domain in full, with the rest retrieved from reference TRBV2 and TRBJ1-2, is EPEVTQTPSHQVTQMGQEVILRCVPISNHLYFYWYRQILGQKVEFLVSFYNNEISEKSEIFDDQFSVERPDGSNFTLKIRSTKLEDSAMYFCASRAFGYTFGSGTRLTVV.

The chain employs TRBV30 and TRBJ2-3, with TRBD2 as a possible D gene (6 bases). The CDR3 is 13 residues long. Germline CDR1 reads GTSNPN; CDR2 reads SVGIG (reference sequence). The V end was cut by 8 bases, the J end by 0 bases, with 12 bases between. In nucleotides, the CDR3 is TGTGCCAAACTAGCTCCGAGCACAGATACGCAGTATTTT. This translates into CAKLAPSTDTQYF.

On this clone itself: One end of the junction is discordant with germline, which a read error may explain. The chain recombines TRBV6-1 with TRBJ1-1; D remains ambiguous. The CDR3 covers 9 residues. Germline-derived CDR1 and CDR2 are MNHNS and SASEGT. CDR3 sequence: CASSERKVF. CDR3 in DNA: TGTGCCAGCAGTGAACGTAAAGTCTTT.

The chain links TRBV29-1 to TRBJ2-3, with TRBD2 matching over 11 bases. Losses at the gene ends were 7 bases for V and 6 bases for J; bases not matched to a gene: 6. The CDR3 is 13 amino acids. Per the germline V gene, CDR1 is SQVTM and CDR2 is ANQGSEA. Written as DNA, the CDR3 is TGCAGCGACACTAGCGGGAGAGGGGATACGCAGTATTTT. Residues: CSDTSGRGDTQYF.

This chain joins TRBV14 and TRBJ2-1, with D possibly TRBD2 on 6 matching bases. This CDR3 spans 17 amino acids. Germline CDR1 SGHDN, CDR2 FVKESK. Trimming left V 2 bases short and J 6 bases short, with 20 bases between. CDR3 region: CASSQYPKWEEFNEQFF. CDR3 DNA: TGTGCCAGCAGCCAATACCCGAAGTGGGAGGAGTTCAATGAGCAGTTCTTC. Drawing the rest from reference TRBV14 and TRBJ2-1, the complete variable domain is EAGVTQFPSHSVIEKGQTVTLRCDPISGHDNLYWYRRVMGKEIKFLLHFVKESKQDESGMPNNRFLAERTGGTYSTLKVQPAELEDSGVYFCASSQYPKWEEFNEQFFGPGTRLTVL.

This clone was seen a handful of times. The chain recombines TRBV18 with TRBJ1-1, with TRBD1 matching over 7 bases. The CDR3 extends over 14 amino acids. Germline assignment: CDR1 KGHSH and CDR2 LQKENI. V shed 3 bases, J shed 3 bases, and the junction held 4 bases outside the gene matches. In DNA, the CDR3 is TGTGCCAGCTCACCTAAAGGGACAGACACTGAAGCTTTCTTT. Its protein product is CASSPKGTDTEAFF. The whole variable domain, remainder taken from reference TRBV18 and TRBJ1-1, is NAGVMQNPRHLVRRRGQEARLRCSPMKGHSHVYWYRQLPEEGLKFMVYLQKENIIDESGMPKERFSAEFPKEGPSILRIQQVVRGDSAAYFCASSPKGTDTEAFFGQGTRLTVV.

The J gene is TRBJ2-6, the V gene TRBV29-1, with unresolved D. The V end lost 4 bases, the J end lost 9 bases, and 10 bases lay between the germline ends. This CDR3 comprises 12 residues. Per the germline V gene, CDR1 is SQVTM and CDR2 is ANQGSEA. DNA of the CDR3: TGCAGCGTTGCGGCTGCAAACAACGTCCTGACTTTC. Translating gives CSVAAANNVLTF.

CDR3 in amino acids: CAWSVTSGIRTDTQYF. The DNA for the CDR3 is TGTGCCTGGAGTGTAACTAGCGGAATACGCACAGATACGCAGTATTTT. The chain couples TRBV30 to TRBJ2-3; TRBD2 agrees at 8 bases. The CDR3 loop spans 16 amino acids. Germline CDR1 is GTSNPN and CDR2 is SVGIG (reference sequence). V shed 0 bases, J shed 1 base, and the junction held 6 bases outside the gene matches.

As DNA, the CDR3 is TGTGCCAGTAGTATCCCCCGAGCGGGAGGTTCGTTCGGGGAGCTGTTTTTT. It is translated as CASSIPRAGGSFGELFF. The J gene is TRBJ2-2, the V gene TRBV19; 9 bases are a match to TRBD2. Germline V lookup: CDR1 LNHDA, CDR2 SQIVND (reference sequence). This CDR3 region has 17 residues. J was trimmed by 7 bases and V by 3 bases; bases with no gene match: 12.

The table lists this clone with a count of one. This chain joins TRBV9 and TRBJ1-1; possible D gene TRBD1, 5 bases. V lost 4 bases and J lost 0, with 16 bases in between. The CDR3 spans 16 residues. Per germline, CDR1 SGDLS and CDR2 YYNGEE. The CDR3 DNA is TGTGCCAGCAGCCCTCGAGAGGGCAGGGTGAACACTGAAGCTTTCTTT. Encoded protein: CASSPREGRVNTEAFF.

This rearrangement joins TRBV6-4 to TRBJ2-2, with no clear D. Trimming stripped 3 bases from V and 6 bases from J, with 11 bases between. Germline-derived CDR1 and CDR2 are MRHNA and SNTAGT. The CDR3 has 14 amino acids. This chain's CDR3 is CASSETQGAGELFF. CDR3 DNA: TGTGCCAGCAGTGAAACCCAAGGTGCCGGGGAGCTGTTTTTT.

V is TRBV10-3 and J is TRBJ2-6, with 9 nucleotides matching TRBD1. Losses at the gene ends were 3 bases for V and 2 bases for J; bases not matched to a gene: 8. Germline assignment: CDR1 ENHRY and CDR2 SYGVKD. This CDR3 spans 18 amino acids. The DNA of the CDR3 is TGTGCCATCAGTGACTCCGGGACAGGGAGGACTGGGGCCAACGTCCTGACTTTC. This sequence encodes CAISDSGTGRTGANVLTF.